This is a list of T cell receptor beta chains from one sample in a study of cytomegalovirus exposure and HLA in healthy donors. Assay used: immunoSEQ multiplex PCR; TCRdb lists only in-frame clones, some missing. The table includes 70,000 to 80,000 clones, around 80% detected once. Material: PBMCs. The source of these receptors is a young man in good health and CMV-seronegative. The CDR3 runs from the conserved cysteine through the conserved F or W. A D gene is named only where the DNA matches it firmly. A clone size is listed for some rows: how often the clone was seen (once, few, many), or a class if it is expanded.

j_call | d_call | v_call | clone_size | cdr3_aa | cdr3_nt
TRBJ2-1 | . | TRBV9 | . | CASSAGSSANEQFF | TGTGCCAGCAGCGCCGGATCTAGCGCCAATGAGCAGTTCTTC
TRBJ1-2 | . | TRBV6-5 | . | CASTSGVRGYTF | TGTGCCAGCACCTCAGGGGTTCGCGGCTACACCTTC
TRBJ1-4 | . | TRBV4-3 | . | CASSQEGGGRRLFF | TGCGCCAGCAGCCAAGAAGGGGGGGGGAGGAGGCTGTTTTTT
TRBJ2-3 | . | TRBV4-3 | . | CASSQATPTAGVISDTQYF | TGCGCCAGCAGCCAAGCTACCCCTACGGCAGGGGTAATCTCAGATACGCAGTATTTT
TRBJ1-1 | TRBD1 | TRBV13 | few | CASSLFGQGSEAFF | TGTGCCAGCAGCTTATTTGGACAGGGAAGTGAAGCTTTCTTT
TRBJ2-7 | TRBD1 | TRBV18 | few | CASSPGQGSYEQYF | TGTGCCAGCTCACCCGGACAGGGCTCTTACGAGCAGTACTTC
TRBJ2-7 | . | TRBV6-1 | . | CASRDYTYEQYF | TGTGCCAGCAGGGACTACACCTACGAGCAGTACTTC
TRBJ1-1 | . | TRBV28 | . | CASSLGHLLTEAFF | TGTGCCAGCAGTCTAGGACATTTGCTCACTGAAGCTTTCTTT
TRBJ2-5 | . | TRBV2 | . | CASSDALLQETQYF | TGTGCCAGCAGTGATGCGCTACTCCAAGAGACCCAGTACTTC
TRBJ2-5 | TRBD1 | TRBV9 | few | CASTRTGQQETQYF | TGTGCCAGCACCCGGACAGGGCAGCAAGAGACCCAGTACTTC
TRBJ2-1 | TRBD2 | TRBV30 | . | CAWSVMTSGNEQFF | TGTGCCTGGAGTGTAATGACTAGCGGTAATGAGCAGTTCTTC
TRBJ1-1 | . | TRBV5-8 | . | CASSRAGTLNTEAFF | TGTGCCAGCAGCCGAGCCGGGACACTGAACACTGAAGCTTTCTTT
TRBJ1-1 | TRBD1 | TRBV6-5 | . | CASSRGTVNTEAFF | TGTGCCAGCAGCCGAGGGACAGTGAACACTGAAGCTTTCTTT
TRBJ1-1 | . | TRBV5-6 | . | CASSSTGNTEAFF | TGTGCCAGCAGCTCGACAGGGAACACTGAAGCTTTCTTT
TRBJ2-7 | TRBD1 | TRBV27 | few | CASSTYRTGSYEQYF | TGTGCCAGCAGTACGTATAGGACAGGGTCCTACGAGCAGTACTTC